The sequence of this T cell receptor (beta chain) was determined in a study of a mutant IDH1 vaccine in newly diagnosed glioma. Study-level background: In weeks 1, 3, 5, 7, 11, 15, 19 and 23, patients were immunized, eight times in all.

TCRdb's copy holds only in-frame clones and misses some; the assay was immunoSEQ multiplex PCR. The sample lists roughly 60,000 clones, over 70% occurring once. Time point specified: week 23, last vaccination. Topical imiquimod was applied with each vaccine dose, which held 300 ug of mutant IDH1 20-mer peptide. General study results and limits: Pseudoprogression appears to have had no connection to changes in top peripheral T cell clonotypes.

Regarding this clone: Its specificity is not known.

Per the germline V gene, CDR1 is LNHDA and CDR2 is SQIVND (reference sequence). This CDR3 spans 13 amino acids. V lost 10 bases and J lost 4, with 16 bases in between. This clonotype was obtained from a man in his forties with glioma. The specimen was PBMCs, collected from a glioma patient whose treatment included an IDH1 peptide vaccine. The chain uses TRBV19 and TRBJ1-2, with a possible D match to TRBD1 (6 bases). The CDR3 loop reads CATTGLGGYGYTF. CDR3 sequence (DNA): TGTGCCACGACGGGGTTAGGGGGCTATGGCTACACCTTC.